One and the same sample provided the 30 T cell receptor beta chains below, sequenced in a study of early stage breast cancer tumors. Clones were sequenced by immunoSEQ multiplex PCR, and TCRdb holds only the in-frame ones, with some missing. The repertoire holds around 51,000 clones, with roughly 78% as singletons. The sequenced sample was blood. The receptors were gathered from a person aged 35 to 50 with breast cancer.

This rearrangement joins TRBV18 to TRBJ1-1, with 11 bases that match TRBD1. Trimming cost V 4 bases and J 9 bases; bases outside gene matches: 4. Germline-derived CDR1 and CDR2 are KGHSH and LQKENI. The CDR3 contains 13 residues. CDR3 loop: CASSLDRGQKAFF. The CDR3 nucleotides are TGTGCCAGCTCACTGGACAGGGGGCAAAAAGCTTTCTTT.

This clone was detected only once. The gene calls are TRBV10-3 and TRBJ2-7, with 7 nucleotides matching TRBD1. This CDR3 has 14 residues. Trimming removed 5 bases from V and 2 bases from J; junction bases left unmatched: 6. Germline CDR1 and CDR2: ENHRY and SYGVKD. CDR3 nucleotides: TGTGCCATCAGTTCCTCCGGGACAGCCTACGAGCAGTACTTC. It encodes CAISSSGTAYEQYF.

V usage is TRBV11-2 and J usage is TRBJ2-1; D may correspond to TRBD1 or TRBD2 (5 bases each). Germline lookup yields CDR1 SGHAT and CDR2 FQNNGV. V lost 5 bases to trimming and J lost 9 bases, with 20 bases between them. CDR3 length: 15 amino acids. This chain's CDR3 is CASSPGTGPFSEQFF. The DNA of the CDR3 is TGTGCCAGCAGCCCTGGGACGGGGCCCTTTAGTGAGCAGTTCTTC.

The chain joins TRBV11-2 to TRBJ2-7; 11 bases map to TRBD2. Unmatched junction bases numbered 2, after V lost 0 bases and J lost 7 bases. Germline V lookup: CDR1 SGHAT, CDR2 FQNNGV. The CDR3 length is 14 residues. The CDR3 sequence is CASSLDRTSGEQYF. CDR3 nucleotides: TGTGCCAGCAGCTTAGATCGGACTAGCGGGGAGCAGTACTTC.

The rearrangement uses TRBV29-1 and TRBJ2-5; TRBD1 is a possible D gene (5 bases). The tail of the sequence fits TRBJ2-7 better, so the J call may be wrong. The CDR3 consists of 13 residues. Germline-derived CDR1 and CDR2 are SQVTM and ANQGSEA. CDR3 nucleotide sequence: TGCAGCGTTTCAAAGGGGATCTTCTACGAGCAGTACTTC. This sequence encodes CSVSKGIFYEQYF.

The chain carries TRBV6-1 and TRBJ2-3; TRBD1 might be the D (6 bases). Germline V gene data show CDR1 as MNHNS and CDR2 as SASEGT. The CDR3 is 15 residues long. V was pared by 6 bases and J by 1 base, with 14 bases between. The CDR3 sequence: CASSSRGWGTDTQYF. The CDR3 DNA reads as TGTGCCAGCAGCTCCAGGGGATGGGGCACAGATACGCAGTATTTT.

J is TRBJ2-3 and V is TRBV5-6, with D tentatively TRBD2 (6 bases). Trimming pared 4 bases from V and 2 bases from J, leaving 17 bases between. In germline, CDR1 is SGHDT, CDR2 YYEEEE. The CDR3 spans 16 residues. The DNA for the CDR3 is TGTGCCAGCAGCCCTAGACTAGTGGTGCACACAGATACGCAGTATTTT. Protein product: CASSPRLVVHTDTQYF.

The genes are TRBV6-1 and TRBJ2-1, with D possibly TRBD2 on 5 matching bases. The CDR3 loop spans 13 amino acids. V gave up 0 bases and J gave up 10 bases, with 10 bases separating them. In germline, CDR1 is MNHNS, CDR2 SASEGT. CDR3 sequence (DNA): TGTGCCAGCAGTGAAGCGTTTACGGGGGAGCAGTTCTTC. This gives the protein CASSEAFTGEQFF.

This sequence joins TRBV6-5 and TRBJ1-4, with D hard to call. This CDR3 region has 15 residues. The V gene lost 1 base and the J gene lost 1 base, with 7 bases spanning the gap. Germline loops: CDR1 MNHEY, CDR2 SVGAGI. This chain's CDR3 is CASSYYGRTNEKLFF. The CDR3 DNA follows: TGTGCCAGCAGTTACTACGGCAGAACTAATGAAAAACTGTTTTTT.

J is TRBJ1-2 and V is TRBV6-6, with D perhaps matching TRBD1 (5 bases). The CDR3 sequence is 15 residues long. The V gene lost 6 bases and the J gene lost 0 bases, with 14 bases spanning the gap. Germline V gives CDR1 MNHNY, CDR2 SVGAGI (reference sequence). Here the CDR3 DNA reads TGTGCCAGCAGGAGAGGAGACAGACCTAACTATGGCTACACCTTC. Protein sequence: CASRRGDRPNYGYTF.

The chain has TRBV7-2 and TRBJ1-5; D remains unclear. V shed 3 bases and J shed 3 bases, with 6 bases lying between them. Looked up from germline, CDR1 is SGHTA and CDR2 is FQGNSA. This CDR3 has 13 amino acids. The CDR3 sequence is CASSFQVNQPQHF. As DNA, the CDR3 is TGTGCCAGCAGCTTCCAGGTCAATCAGCCCCAGCATTTT.

This clone is classed as medium-sized. The chain combines TRBV29-1 with TRBJ2-2; 7 bases align to TRBD2. The CDR3 runs to 14 residues. The germline V gene has CDR1 SQVTM and CDR2 ANQGSEA. J was trimmed by 5 bases and V by 0 bases; bases with no gene match: 3. CDR3 loop: CSVEDGEGTGELFF. Here the CDR3 DNA reads TGCAGCGTTGAAGATGGGGAGGGAACCGGGGAGCTGTTTTTT.

The V call is TRBV30, the J call TRBJ1-5; D is unclear. Trimming took 1 base from V and 2 from J, leaving 6 bases between them. This CDR3 contains 13 residues. Germline V gives CDR1 GTSNPN, CDR2 SVGIG (reference sequence). The CDR3 region has the DNA TGTGCCTGGAGTGCCCAGGGCAATCAGCCCCAGCATTTT. Protein: CAWSAQGNQPQHF.

V is TRBV5-4 and J is TRBJ2-7, with 11 bases matching TRBD2. The CDR3 runs 15 residues. Losses at the gene ends were 0 bases for V and 4 bases for J; bases not matched to a gene: 3. The germline V gene has CDR1 SGHNT and CDR2 YYREEE (reference sequence). CDR3 sequence: CASSLGLAGQYEQYF. The CDR3 nucleotides read TGTGCCAGCAGCTTGGGACTAGCGGGACAGTACGAGCAGTACTTC.

The chain employs TRBV11-3 and TRBJ2-7; 8 nucleotides align to TRBD1. The CDR3 is made up of 17 amino acids. Losses at the gene ends were 5 bases for V and 3 bases for J; bases not matched to a gene: 15. From germline, CDR1 is SGHNT and CDR2 YENEEA. CDR3 sequence reads: CASSTDRGEKWFYEQYF. The CDR3 nucleotides read TGTGCCAGCAGCACAGACAGGGGAGAGAAATGGTTCTACGAGCAGTACTTC.

Relative to its sample, this clone is large. This chain uses TRBV4-1 with TRBJ2-3; 10 bases align to TRBD2. Germline V gene sequence: CDR1 MGHRA, CDR2 YSYEKL. The CDR3 has 16 residues. The V and J ends lost 3 bases and 2 bases, in that order; junction bases with no gene match: 5. The CDR3 reads CASSQVGLADTDTQYF. In DNA form, the CDR3 reads TGCGCCAGCAGCCAGGTTGGACTAGCGGACACAGATACGCAGTATTTT.

The V gene is TRBV7-9, the J gene TRBJ2-2, with no clear D. CDR1 and CDR2 from the germline V gene are SEHNR and FQNEAQ (reference sequence). CDR3 size: 13 residues. V was trimmed by 5 bases and J by 7 bases, leaving 11 bases between them. The CDR3 sequence is CASSQLGIGELFF. In nucleotides, the CDR3 is TGTGCCAGCAGCCAACTGGGGATCGGGGAGCTGTTTTTT.

This clone was picked up a small number of times. The CDR3 loop reads CASSQDTSGVYEQYF. The CDR3 DNA follows: TGTGCCAGCAGCCAAGATACTTCGGGAGTCTACGAGCAGTACTTC. The rearrangement uses TRBV4-2 and TRBJ2-7; TRBD2 might be the D (6 bases). Germline V gene data show CDR1 as LGHNA and CDR2 as YNFKEQ. This CDR3 has 15 amino acids. Trimming shortened V by 0 bases and J by 3 bases, and 12 bases separated the two germline ends.

This chain links TRBV11-1 with TRBJ2-7; D remains unclear. Looked up from germline, CDR1 is SGHAT and CDR2 is FQDESV (reference sequence). The V and J ends lost 3 bases and 1 base respectively, with 7 bases between them. The CDR3 loop spans 13 amino acids. CDR3 coding DNA: TGTGCCAGCAGCTTTAGGAGTTCCTACGAGCAGTACTTC. Amino acids: CASSFRSSYEQYF.

In its sample, this clone was seen a few times. The rearrangement links TRBV5-4 to TRBJ2-2; D remains ambiguous. Germline lookup yields CDR1 SGHNT and CDR2 YYREEE (reference sequence). V gave up 4 bases and J gave up 6 bases, with 7 bases separating them. This CDR3 comprises 12 residues. The CDR3 DNA reads TGTGCCAGCAGCGTAGGACCCGGGGAGCTGTTTTTT. It yields the protein CASSVGPGELFF. The full variable domain, completed using reference TRBV5-4 and TRBJ2-2, is ETGVTQSPTHLIKTRGQQVTLRCSSQSGHNTVSWYQQALGQGPQFIFQYYREEENGRGNFPPRFSGLQFPNYSSELNVNALELDDSALYLCASSVGPGELFFGEGSRLTVL.

The chain recombines TRBV7-8 with TRBJ2-3; D could derive from TRBD1 or TRBD2 (6 bases each). Deletions cut 1 base from V and 3 bases from J, with 11 bases between. Germline V gene lookup returns CDR1 SGHVS and CDR2 FQNEAQ. This CDR3 is 15 amino acids long. CDR3 coding DNA: TGTGCCAGCAGCTTAGATTGGGGGGCAACAGATACGCAGTATTTT. Its protein product is CASSLDWGATDTQYF.

V and J are TRBV5-1 and TRBJ1-1; D is perhaps TRBD1 (5 bases). This CDR3 contains 13 residues. CDR1 and CDR2 from the germline V gene are SGHRS and YFSETQ. Trimming removed 4 bases at V and 1 base at J, with 8 bases between. The CDR3 nucleotides are TGCGCCAGCAGCCTAGGGGCGAACACTGAAGCTTTCTTT. Translation gives CASSLGANTEAFF.

V usage is TRBV11-2 and J usage is TRBJ2-7; a weak D match, TRBD1 (5 bases). This CDR3 spans 15 amino acids. Looked up from germline, CDR1 is SGHAT and CDR2 is FQNNGV. V was pared by 1 base and J by 2 bases, with 12 bases between. For the CDR3, the DNA is TGTGCCAGCAGCTTAGCGTTGACAGAGGCCTACGAGCAGTACTTC. Translation: CASSLALTEAYEQYF.

This chain joins TRBV12-5 and TRBJ2-7; D is unresolved. The ends were cut back, 6 bases at V and 7 bases at J, with 13 bases in the middle. Germline V lookup: CDR1 LGHNT, CDR2 FRNRAP. The CDR3 is 12 residues long. Written as DNA, the CDR3 is TGTGCTAGTGGCCGGAGCGTGGGGGAGCAGTACTTC. This encodes CASGRSVGEQYF.

CDR3: CASSPTSGKFNEQFF. The DNA for the CDR3 is TGTGCCAGCAGTCCAACTAGCGGGAAGTTTAATGAGCAGTTCTTC. J is TRBJ2-1 and V is TRBV6-5, with 10 bases identical to TRBD2. V lost 5 bases and J lost 7; bases outside the gene matches: 8. This CDR3 is 15 amino acids long. Germline CDR1 and CDR2: MNHEY and SVGAGI.

The chain is built from TRBV5-4 and TRBJ2-3, with 7 bases matching TRBD1. Trimming at V came to 0 bases and at J to 1 base, leaving 2 bases not matched to a gene. Germline V gene lookup returns CDR1 SGHNT and CDR2 YYREEE (reference sequence). There are 15 residues in the CDR3. CDR3 coding DNA: TGTGCCAGCAGCTTGGGGACAGGACGCACAGATACGCAGTATTTT. It specifies CASSLGTGRTDTQYF.

The V and J genes are TRBV7-2 and TRBJ1-2; D unclear. Trimming removed 5 bases from V and 8 bases from J, with 15 bases in between. Germline CDR1 reads SGHTA; CDR2 reads FQGNSA. The CDR3 spans 13 residues. The DNA for the CDR3 is TGTGCCAGCAGCCCTACCAATTCTGACGGCTACACCTTC. Protein product: CASSPTNSDGYTF. Using reference TRBV7-2 and TRBJ1-2 for the parts outside the CDR3, the full variable domain is GAGVSQSPSNKVTEKGKDVELRCDPISGHTALYWYRQSLGQGLEFLIYFQGNSAPDKSGLPSDRFSAERTGGSVSTLTIQRTQQEDSAVYLCASSPTNSDGYTFGSGTRLTVV.

This clone was counted between two and nine times. The V call is TRBV7-6, the J call TRBJ2-7; 9 nucleotides match TRBD2. Germline lookup yields CDR1 SGHVS and CDR2 FNYEAQ. Unmatched junction bases numbered 2, after V lost 5 bases and J lost 3 bases. The length of the CDR3 is 13 residues. The CDR3 coding sequence is TGTGCCAGCAGCCCTAGCGGGGTCTACGAGCAGTACTTC. Amino acids: CASSPSGVYEQYF.

The V call is TRBV9, the J call TRBJ1-2, with TRBD1 identical over 8 bases. The CDR3 extends over 16 amino acids. V trimming: 0 bases; J trimming: 3 bases; junction bases outside the gene matches: 7. Per germline, CDR1 SGDLS and CDR2 YYNGEE. CDR3 sequence: CASSVGVSTGDYGYTF. CDR3 in DNA: TGTGCCAGCAGCGTAGGGGTCTCGACAGGGGACTATGGCTACACCTTC.

The chain carries TRBV30 and TRBJ2-3; D may be TRBD2 (5 bases). V shed 2 bases and J shed 7 bases, with 13 bases lying between them. This CDR3 is built from 13 residues. Germline lookup yields CDR1 GTSNPN and CDR2 SVGIG (reference sequence). The CDR3 reads CAWSTGRGNTQYF. The CDR3 nucleotides read TGTGCCTGGAGTACCGGACGAGGGAATACGCAGTATTTT.